These 2 T cell receptor beta chains were sequenced from one sample in a study of CD8 T cells in ankylosing spondylitis. No cognate antigen is known for these TCRs. One entry per CDR3 protein results from TCRdb running MiXCR on the 5' RACE reads. The sample records about 540,000 distinct CDR3 sequences, 9.5% to 15% being singletons. Study results and caveats: Seemingly characteristic of ankylosing spondylitis blood was a TCR beta motif consisting of under 10 highly homologous variants.

The material sequenced was blood, either unsorted or a sorted T cell fraction (not recorded which). All receptors derive from a male donor with ankylosing spondylitis.

The J gene is TRBJ1-4, the V gene TRBV7-8; TRBD1 agrees at 8 bases. The trim removed 1 base at V and 7 bases at J, leaving 5 bases unmatched. There are 15 residues in the CDR3. The germline V gene has CDR1 SGHVS and CDR2 FQNEAQ. The CDR3 spells CASSLETGAVEKLFF. The CDR3 DNA follows: TGTGCCAGCAGCTTAGAGACAGGGGCGGTTGAAAAACTGTTTTTT.

This clonotype has a handful of counts. The chain uses TRBV12-3 or TRBV12-4 and TRBJ2-5; 7 bases are shared with TRBD1. This CDR3 has 16 residues. Trimming cost V 1 base and J 4 bases; bases outside gene matches: 9. The CDR3 region has the DNA TGTGCCAGCAGTTTAGTGGGGACAGTAGTAGCAGAGACCCAGTACTTC. Translated, it gives CASSLVGTVVAETQYF.